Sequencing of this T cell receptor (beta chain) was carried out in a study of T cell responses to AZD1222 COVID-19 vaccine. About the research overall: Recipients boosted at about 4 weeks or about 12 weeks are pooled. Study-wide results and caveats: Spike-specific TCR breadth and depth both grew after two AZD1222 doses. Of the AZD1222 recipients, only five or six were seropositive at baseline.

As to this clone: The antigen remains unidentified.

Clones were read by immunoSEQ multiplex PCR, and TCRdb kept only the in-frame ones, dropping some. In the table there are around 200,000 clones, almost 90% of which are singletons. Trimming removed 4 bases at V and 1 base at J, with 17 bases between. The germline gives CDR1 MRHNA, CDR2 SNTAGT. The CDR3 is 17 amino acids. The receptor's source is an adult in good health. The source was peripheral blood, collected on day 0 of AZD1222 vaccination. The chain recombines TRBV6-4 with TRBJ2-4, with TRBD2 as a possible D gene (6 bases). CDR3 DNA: TGTGCCAGCAGTGGCTCATCTCCGGGGGAGGCCAAAAACATTCAGTACTTC. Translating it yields CASSGSSPGEAKNIQYF.